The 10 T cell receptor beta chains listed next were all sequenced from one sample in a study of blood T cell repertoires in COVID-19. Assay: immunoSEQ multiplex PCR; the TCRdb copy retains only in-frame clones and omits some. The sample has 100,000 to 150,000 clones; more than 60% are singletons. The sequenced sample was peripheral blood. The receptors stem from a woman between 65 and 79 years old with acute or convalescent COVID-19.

The CDR3 nucleotides are TGTGCCAGCAGGGGAATCGGGAGTCTCAATGAGCAGTTCTTC. It codes for CASRGIGSLNEQFF. The chain combines TRBV28 with TRBJ2-1; a possible D gene is TRBD2 (6 bases). Germline CDR1 MDHEN, CDR2 SYDVKM. The V gene lost 6 bases and the J gene lost 6 bases, with 15 bases spanning the gap. This CDR3 region has 14 residues.

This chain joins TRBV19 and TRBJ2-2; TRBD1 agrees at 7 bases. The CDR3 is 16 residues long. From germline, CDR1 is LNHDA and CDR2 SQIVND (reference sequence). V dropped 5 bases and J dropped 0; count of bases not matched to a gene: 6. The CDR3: CASSLYGTANTGELFF. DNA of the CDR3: TGTGCCAGTAGTCTCTACGGGACAGCGAACACCGGGGAGCTGTTTTTT.

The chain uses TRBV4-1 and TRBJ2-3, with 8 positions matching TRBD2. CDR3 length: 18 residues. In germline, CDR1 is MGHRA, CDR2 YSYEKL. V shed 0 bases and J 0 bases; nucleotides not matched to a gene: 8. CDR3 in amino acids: CASSQEFGASGSTDTQYF. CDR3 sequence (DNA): TGCGCCAGCAGCCAAGAATTTGGGGCTAGCGGGAGCACAGATACGCAGTATTTT.

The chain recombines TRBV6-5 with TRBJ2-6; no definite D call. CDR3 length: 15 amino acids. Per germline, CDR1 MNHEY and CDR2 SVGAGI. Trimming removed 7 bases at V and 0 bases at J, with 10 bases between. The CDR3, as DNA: TGTGCCAGCACCCGAGGCGCCTCTGGGGCCAACGTCCTGACTTTC. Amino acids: CASTRGASGANVLTF.

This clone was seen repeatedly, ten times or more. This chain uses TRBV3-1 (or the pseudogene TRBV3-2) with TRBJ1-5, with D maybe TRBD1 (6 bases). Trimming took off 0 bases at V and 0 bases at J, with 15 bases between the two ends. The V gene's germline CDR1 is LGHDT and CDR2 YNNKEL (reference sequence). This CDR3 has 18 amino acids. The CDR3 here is CASSQDPAGAVSNQPQHF. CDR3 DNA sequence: TGTGCCAGCAGCCAAGATCCAGCAGGGGCTGTTAGCAATCAGCCCCAGCATTTT.

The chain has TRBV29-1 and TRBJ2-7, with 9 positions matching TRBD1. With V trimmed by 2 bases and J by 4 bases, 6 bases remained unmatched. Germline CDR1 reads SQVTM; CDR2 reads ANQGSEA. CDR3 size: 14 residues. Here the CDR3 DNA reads TGCAGCGTTGAACAGGAGACAGGGGGATACGAGCAGTACTTC. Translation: CSVEQETGGYEQYF.

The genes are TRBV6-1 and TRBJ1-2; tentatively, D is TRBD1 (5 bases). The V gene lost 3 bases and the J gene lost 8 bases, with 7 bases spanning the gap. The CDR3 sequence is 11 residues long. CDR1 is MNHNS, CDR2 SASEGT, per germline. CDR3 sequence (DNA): TGTGCCAGCAGTGACAGGGCCGGCTACACCTTC. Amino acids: CASSDRAGYTF.

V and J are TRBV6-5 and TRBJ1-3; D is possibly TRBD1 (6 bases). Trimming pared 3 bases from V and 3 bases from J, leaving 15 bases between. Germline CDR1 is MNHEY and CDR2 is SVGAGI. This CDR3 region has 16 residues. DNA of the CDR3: TGTGCCAGCAGTTATGGAACAGGGAGTGGTGGAAACACCATATATTTT. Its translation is CASSYGTGSGGNTIYF.

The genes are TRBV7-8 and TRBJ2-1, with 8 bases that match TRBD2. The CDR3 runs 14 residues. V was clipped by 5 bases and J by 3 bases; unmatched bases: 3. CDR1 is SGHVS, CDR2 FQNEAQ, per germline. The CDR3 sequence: CASSPGLDYNEQFF. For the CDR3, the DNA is TGTGCCAGCAGCCCGGGACTAGACTACAATGAGCAGTTCTTC. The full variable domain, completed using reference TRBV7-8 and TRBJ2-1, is GAGVSQSPRYKVAKRGQDVALRCDPISGHVSLFWYQQALGQGPEFLTYFQNEAQLDKSGLPSDRFFAERPEGSVSTLKIQRTQQEDSAVYLCASSPGLDYNEQFFGPGTRLTVL.

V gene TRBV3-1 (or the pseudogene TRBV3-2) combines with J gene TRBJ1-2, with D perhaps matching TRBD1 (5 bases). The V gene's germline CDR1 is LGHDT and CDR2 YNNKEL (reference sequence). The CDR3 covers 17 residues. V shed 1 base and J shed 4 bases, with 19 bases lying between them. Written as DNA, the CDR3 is TGTGCCAGCAGCCAAGTTTCTATCCGAGACAGTCCCTATGGCTACACCTTC. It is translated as CASSQVSIRDSPYGYTF.